This is a list of T cell receptor beta chains from one sample in a study of regulatory T cells in long-lasting Graves disease. MiXCR, applied by TCRdb to the multiplex PCR reads, yields one record per CDR3 protein. The sample lists 530,000 or so distinct CDR3 sequences; roughly a sixth were seen once. The sample was also reused in another study, on T cells in Graves' hyperthyroidism and ophthalmopathy.

Sequencing used peripheral blood mononuclear cells (PBMCs), obtained at new diagnosis, from a patient treated with antithyroid drugs. The receptor source for this set is a man younger than 30 with Graves disease. Each CDR3 is given without its conserved first and last residue. Size values are once, few and many counts, or a class for expanded clones, and some rows have none.

.,TRBV20-1,TRBJ2-4,13,SANVLGMAKNIQY
many,TRBV28,TRBJ2-3,16,ASSSQSSGRPLTDTQY
.,TRBV20-1,TRBJ2-1,14,SARRETGGYNNEQF
.,TRBV5-6,TRBJ2-1,13,ASSLGSGPHNEQL
few,TRBV9,TRBJ2-7,13,ASSSGTGLSYEQY
.,TRBV11-3,TRBJ2-1,14,ASSLTPGLGGNEQF
.,TRBV20-1,TRBJ1-1,13,SARDPRDGDTEAF
many,TRBV2,TRBJ2-3,13,ASSPGGLGTDTQY
many,TRBV5-1,TRBJ2-7,12,ASSALGTGDEQY
many,TRBV20-1,TRBJ2-1,13,SAYRGDRIINEQF
many,TRBV6-1,TRBJ2-5,12,ASSVAGVGETQY
many,TRBV6-1,TRBJ2-7,10,ASSVRGYEQY
.,TRBV19,TRBJ2-3,14,ASSMGLNPYTDTQY
many,TRBV11-1,TRBJ2-5,15,ASSLGISGLNQETQY
once,TRBV5-1,TRBJ1-5,11,VSSRDSNQPQH
.,TRBV20-1,TRBJ2-3,13,SARDRVTSTDTQY
.,TRBV27,TRBJ2-3,11,ASSASLPNTQY
many,TRBV6-5,TRBJ1-2,11,ASSYDILGGYT
.,TRBV6-1,TRBJ2-7,14,ASREPGLAGSYEQY
many,TRBV7-2,TRBJ2-3,15,ASSYVDWGPSTDTQY
many,TRBV28,TRBJ1-6,14,ASSLPGTGLDSPLH
.,TRBV28,TRBJ2-3,12,ASSQPPVTDTQY